The rows below give T cell receptor beta chains drawn from one sample of a study of blood T cell repertoires in COVID-19. Sequencing used immunoSEQ multiplex PCR; TCRdb keeps in-frame clones, though not all of them. The sample consists of over 90,000 clones, about 87% of them appearing once. The sequenced sample was peripheral blood. These receptors all come from a man aged 45 to 65 with active or convalescent COVID-19. CDR3s include the opening cysteine and the closing phenylalanine or tryptophan. D genes are given only for firm matches. For some rows the clone size is stated as once, few or many, or as a class when expanded; others skip it.

V,size,D,J,CDR3,DNA
TRBV7-2,-,-,TRBJ1-1,CASSLALFAEAFF,TGTGCCAGCAGCTTAGCACTGTTTGCTGAAGCTTTCTTT
TRBV7-2,-,TRBD2,TRBJ2-4,CASSLATSGGQNIQYF,TGTGCCAGCAGCTTAGCGACTAGCGGGGGCCAAAACATTCAGTACTTC
TRBV5-3,-,TRBD1,TRBJ1-2,CARSSTGDGYTF,TGTGCCAGAAGCTCGACAGGGGATGGCTACACCTTC
TRBV6-2/TRBV6-3,-,TRBD2,TRBJ2-5,CASSPLGGSGGALETQYF,TGTGCCAGCAGTCCACTCGGCGGTAGCGGGGGGGCCCTAGAGACCCAGTACTTC
TRBV5-5,once,TRBD2,TRBJ2-5,CASSFGLAGGYQETQYF,TGTGCCAGCAGCTTCGGACTAGCGGGGGGTTACCAAGAGACCCAGTACTTC
TRBV6-4,-,-,TRBJ2-1,CASSDRGDGEQFF,TGTGCCAGCAGTGACCGAGGCGACGGTGAGCAGTTCTTC
TRBV19,-,-,TRBJ2-5,CASSMTEGETQYF,TGTGCCAGTAGTATGACGGAGGGAGAGACCCAGTACTTC
TRBV3-1/TRBV3-2,-,-,TRBJ2-3,CASSQGPGTDTQYF,TGTGCCAGCAGCCAAGGTCCGGGGACAGATACGCAGTATTTT
TRBV3-1/TRBV3-2,-,-,TRBJ1-3,CASSRDRSDGNTIYF,TGTGCCAGCAGCCGAGACAGGTCCGACGGAAACACCATATATTTT
TRBV28,-,-,TRBJ1-3,CASRTTGNRVARGNTIYF,TGTGCCAGCAGAACTACAGGGAATAGAGTCGCTAGAGGAAACACCATATATTTT
TRBV6-6,-,-,TRBJ2-1,CATGRAREQFF,TGTGCCACCGGGCGGGCCCGGGAGCAGTTCTTC
TRBV10-2,-,-,TRBJ1-5,CASTLTNSPSNQPQHF,TGCGCCAGCACGCTGACCAACAGTCCTAGCAATCAGCCCCAGCATTTT
TRBV19,-,TRBD1,TRBJ2-5,CASNAGTGVIETQYF,TGTGCCAGTAACGCCGGGACAGGGGTGATTGAGACCCAGTACTTC
TRBV19,-,-,TRBJ1-2,CASSIDSGGGSNYGYTF,TGTGCCAGTAGTATAGATTCCGGCGGGGGATCAAACTATGGCTACACCTTC
TRBV24-1,medium-sized,TRBD1,TRBJ1-2,CATSGVQGTKNYGYTF,TGTGCCACCAGTGGTGTACAGGGGACGAAAAACTATGGCTACACCTTC
TRBV10-1,-,TRBD1,TRBJ1-1,CASSGDRGMNTEAFF,TGCGCCAGCAGCGGGGACAGGGGAATGAACACTGAAGCTTTCTTT
TRBV27,-,TRBD1,TRBJ2-5,CASSVSGTDWETQYF,TGTGCCAGCAGTGTTTCCGGGACAGATTGGGAGACCCAGTACTTC